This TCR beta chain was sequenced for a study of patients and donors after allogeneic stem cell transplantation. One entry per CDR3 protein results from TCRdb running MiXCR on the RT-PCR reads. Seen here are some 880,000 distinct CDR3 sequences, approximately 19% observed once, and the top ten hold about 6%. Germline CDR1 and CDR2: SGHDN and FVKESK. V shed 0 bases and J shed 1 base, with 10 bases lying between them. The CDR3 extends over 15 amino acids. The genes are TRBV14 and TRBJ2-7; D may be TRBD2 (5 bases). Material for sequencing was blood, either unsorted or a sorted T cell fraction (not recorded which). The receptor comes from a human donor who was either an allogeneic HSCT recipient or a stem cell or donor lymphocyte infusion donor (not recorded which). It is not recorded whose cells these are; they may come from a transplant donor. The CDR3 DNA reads TGTGCCAGCAGCCAAGATGGACTTCTATCCTACGAGCAGTACTTC. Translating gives CASSQDGLLSYEQYF. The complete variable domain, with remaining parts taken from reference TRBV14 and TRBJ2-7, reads EAGVTQFPSHSVIEKGQTVTLRCDPISGHDNLYWYRRVMGKEIKFLLHFVKESKQDESGMPNNRFLAERTGGTYSTLKVQPAELEDSGVYFCASSQDGLLSYEQYFGPGTRLTVT.